The 26 T cell receptor beta chains presented below share a single source sample, sequenced in a study of control samples from healthy donors and cancer patients (dated by TCRdb to 2018 to 2020). Libraries were constructed by the immunoSEQ multiplex PCR assay. The immuneACCESS repertoire file appears here via TCRdb, limited to in-frame rearrangements. These files lack a portion of the clones; in checked studies, under half of the deficit traces to unresolved V genes, and the cause of the others is not known. The sample records just over 80,000 clones, about nine tenths of which are singletons. The ten biggest clones cover 5.5% of the sample. The sequencing sample was made of blood. These receptors originate from a man aged 45-65 years in good health.

The V gene is TRBV11-3, the J gene TRBJ2-3, with D possibly matching TRBD2 (6 bases). CDR1 is SGHNT and CDR2 is YENEEA in the germline V gene. Trimming stripped 5 bases from V and 1 base from J, with 13 bases between. The CDR3 spans 15 residues. CDR3 coding DNA: TGTGCCAGCAGCCCGTCGGCGGGGCGCACAGATACGCAGTATTTT. This codes for CASSPSAGRTDTQYF.

The chain employs TRBV6-1 and TRBJ2-7, with D perhaps TRBD1 (5 bases). The CDR3 extends over 14 amino acids. Germline V lookup: CDR1 MNHNS, CDR2 SASEGT. Trimming took off 2 bases at V and 2 bases at J, with 10 bases between the two ends. DNA of the CDR3: TGTGCCAGCAGTGAAACCCGCAGGGCCTACGAGCAGTACTTC. Its protein product is CASSETRRAYEQYF.

The chain uses TRBV2 and TRBJ2-5, with 10 bases aligning to TRBD1. Germline CDR1 SNHLY, CDR2 FYNNEI. This CDR3 region has 15 residues. The V segment lost 5 bases and the J segment 1 base; nucleotides outside the gene matches: 4. In nucleotides, the CDR3 is TGTGCCAGCAGTCCCGGGACAGGGGCCCAAGAGACCCAGTACTTC. Protein product: CASSPGTGAQETQYF.

This chain links TRBV30 with TRBJ2-5, with D possibly being TRBD1 (6 bases). V shed 2 bases and J shed 3 bases, with 19 bases lying between them. This CDR3 has 16 residues. Looked up from germline, CDR1 is GTSNPN and CDR2 is SVGIG (reference sequence). In DNA, the CDR3 is TGTGCCTGGAGTCCCCCTCCCAGGGGACCCAAAGAGACCCAGTACTTC. This sequence encodes CAWSPPPRGPKETQYF.

This chain connects TRBV7-9 to TRBJ2-5, with TRBD2 matching over 11 bases. With 5 bases clipped from V and 4 bases from J, the junction kept 9 bases outside the gene matches. Germline V gene data show CDR1 as SEHNR and CDR2 as FQNEAQ (reference sequence). The CDR3 runs to 16 residues. CDR3 amino acids: CASSGRVAGGRETQYF. CDR3 DNA: TGTGCCAGCAGCGGACGTGTAGCGGGGGGGCGAGAGACCCAGTACTTC.

By proportion, this clone is medium-sized (0.01 to 0.1%). J is TRBJ1-2 and V is TRBV19, with 7 bases aligning to TRBD1. V shed 11 bases, J shed 4 bases, and the junction held 7 bases outside the gene matches. From germline, CDR1 is LNHDA and CDR2 SQIVND (reference sequence). This CDR3 region has 12 residues. CDR3 residues: CAASTGVYGYTF. DNA for the CDR3: TGTGCCGCTTCTACAGGGGTCTATGGCTACACCTTC.

This chain links TRBV11-2 with TRBJ1-1; D not certain. CDR1 is SGHAT and CDR2 is FQNNGV in the germline V gene. This CDR3 has 14 amino acids. V lost 1 base and J 1 base, leaving 7 bases between the germline ends. CDR3 residues: CASSLVTENTEAFF. CDR3 sequence (DNA): TGTGCCAGCAGCTTAGTTACAGAGAACACTGAAGCTTTCTTT.

The chain joins TRBV5-6 to TRBJ2-1; the D gene is possibly TRBD1 (6 bases). Germline V gene sequence: CDR1 SGHDT, CDR2 YYEEEE. The V and J ends lost 1 base and 4 bases respectively, with 15 bases between them. The CDR3 is made up of 16 amino acids. The CDR3 loop reads CASSLFSGQGYNEQFF. The CDR3 region has the DNA TGTGCCAGCAGCTTGTTCTCGGGCCAGGGGTACAATGAGCAGTTCTTC.

The CDR3 is CATSRGGRADQPQHF. CDR3 DNA sequence: TGTGCCACCAGCAGAGGTGGACGGGCTGATCAGCCCCAGCATTTT. The chain links TRBV15 to TRBJ1-5; D remains unclear. Germline CDR1 is LNHNV and CDR2 is YYDKDF (reference sequence). V lost 1 base and J lost 5, with 12 bases in between. The CDR3 runs 15 residues.

In its sample, this clone was seen a few times. V is TRBV5-4 and J is TRBJ2-3; 10 bases are shared with TRBD1. Germline trimming cut 4 bases from V and 5 bases from J; bases unmatched to any gene: 1. The CDR3 has 13 amino acids. Germline CDR1 and CDR2: SGHNT and YYREEE (reference sequence). The DNA of the CDR3 is TGTGCCAGCAGCGACAGGGGGCAAGATACGCAGTATTTT. Its translation: CASSDRGQDTQYF.

The chain is built from TRBV27 and TRBJ1-2; the match to TRBD1 covers 10 bases. V shed 4 bases, J shed 5 bases, and the junction held 10 bases outside the gene matches. Germline lookup yields CDR1 MNHEY and CDR2 SMNVEV (reference sequence). This CDR3 spans 16 amino acids. DNA for the CDR3: TGTGCCAGCAGTTCCGGACAGGGGGTGTTCCTATATGGCTACACCTTC. Translating it yields CASSSGQGVFLYGYTF.

As for this clone: This sample includes further DNA sequences coding for the same CDR3. J is TRBJ1-2 and V is TRBV7-9; 7 bases agree with TRBD1. The CDR3 totals 13 residues. Losses at the gene ends were 5 bases for V and 3 bases for J; bases not matched to a gene: 3. The germline V gene encodes CDR1 SEHNR and CDR2 FQNEAQ (reference sequence). The CDR3 loop is CASSQTGDYGYTF. DNA of the CDR3: TGTGCCAGCAGCCAAACAGGGGACTATGGCTACACCTTC.

The CDR3 loop is CASSPQGVGYEQYF. The CDR3 nucleotides read TGTGCCAGCAGTCCCCAGGGAGTGGGCTACGAGCAGTACTTC. The rearrangement links TRBV28 to TRBJ2-7; perhaps D is TRBD1 or TRBD2 (5 bases each). Germline V lookup: CDR1 MDHEN, CDR2 SYDVKM. CDR3 length equals 14 residues. V gave up 5 bases and J gave up 3 bases, with 14 bases separating them.

The CDR3 sequence: CASSFTGGEQYF. The CDR3 DNA follows: TGTGCCAGCAGCTTTACAGGAGGTGAGCAGTACTTC. The chain has TRBV7-9 and TRBJ2-7; perhaps D is TRBD1 or TRBD2 (5 bases each). The germline V gene has CDR1 SEHNR and CDR2 FQNEAQ (reference sequence). The V gene lost 3 bases and the J gene lost 7 bases, with 10 bases spanning the gap. This CDR3 is 12 amino acids long.

The V gene is TRBV4-1, the J gene TRBJ1-6; D gene unclear. The CDR3 length is 12 residues. Germline lookup yields CDR1 MGHRA and CDR2 YSYEKL. With 7 bases removed from V and 10 bases from J, the gap between germline ends came to 11 bases. This chain's CDR3 is CASNVPGSPLHF. In DNA form, the CDR3 reads TGCGCCAGCAACGTTCCCGGGTCACCCCTCCACTTT.

The chain is built from TRBV28 and TRBJ1-2, with TRBD1 as a possible D gene (5 bases). The CDR3 spans 14 residues. Germline V CDR1 and CDR2: MDHEN, SYDVKM. With 5 bases removed from V and 3 bases from J, the gap between germline ends came to 13 bases. CDR3 sequence reads: CASSPAWGDYGYTF. The CDR3 DNA sequence: TGTGCCAGCAGTCCCGCGTGGGGGGACTATGGCTACACCTTC.

This sequence joins TRBV2 and TRBJ1-1; no clear D. The CDR3 loop spans 13 amino acids. V was pared by 7 bases and J by 1 base, with 10 bases between. Germline assignment: CDR1 SNHLY and CDR2 FYNNEI. DNA for the CDR3: TGTGCCAGCAAGGAGGGAACGAACACTGAAGCTTTCTTT. This sequence encodes CASKEGTNTEAFF.

The rearrangement joins TRBV19 to TRBJ1-1; 8 positions agree with TRBD1. V gave up 7 bases and J gave up 0 bases; unmatched junction bases: 7. The CDR3 extends over 15 amino acids. Germline CDR1 is LNHDA and CDR2 is SQIVND (reference sequence). For the CDR3, the DNA is TGTGCCAGTAAAATAGGACAGGGCATGAACACTGAAGCTTTCTTT. This gives the protein CASKIGQGMNTEAFF.

This chain connects TRBV5-6 to TRBJ1-2; 8 nucleotides align to TRBD1. The CDR3 runs to 13 residues. V dropped 3 bases and J dropped 6; count of bases not matched to a gene: 4. Germline V gene data show CDR1 as SGHDT and CDR2 as YYEEEE. This chain's CDR3 is CASSSDRDDGYTF. CDR3 DNA sequence: TGTGCCAGCAGCTCGGACAGGGATGATGGCTACACCTTC.

CDR3 in DNA: TGTGCCAGCAGTGAAGGGCCAGGGGGGAATCAGCCCCAGCATTTT. This codes for CASSEGPGGNQPQHF. The V and J genes are TRBV2 and TRBJ1-5, with 7 positions matching TRBD1. From germline, CDR1 is SNHLY and CDR2 FYNNEI. The CDR3 covers 15 residues. Trimming removed 1 base from V and 4 bases from J; junction bases left unmatched: 4.

The genes are TRBV5-6 and TRBJ1-5; D remains ambiguous. Trimming cost V 2 bases and J 1 base, with 4 bases left between them. The CDR3 totals 13 residues. Per the germline V gene, CDR1 is SGHDT and CDR2 is YYEEEE. CDR3 sequence reads: CASSLGSNQPQHF. CDR3 sequence (DNA): TGTGCCAGCAGCTTAGGAAGCAATCAGCCCCAGCATTTT.

The DNA for the CDR3 is TGCGCCAGCAGCCCAGACGCCGGGACGGGAGGGACTGAAGCTTTCTTT. This translates into CASSPDAGTGGTEAFF. J is TRBJ1-1 and V is TRBV5-1; a possible D gene is TRBD1 (5 bases). CDR1 and CDR2 (germline): SGHRS, YFSETQ. CDR3 length: 16 residues. V shed 4 bases and J shed 5 bases, with 21 bases lying between them.

This clone showed up just a few times. The chain links TRBV15 to TRBJ2-3, with 7 bases lining up with TRBD1. The CDR3 runs to 16 residues. J lost 0 bases, V lost 5 bases, and 8 bases had no gene match. CDR1 and CDR2 (germline): LNHNV, YYDKDF (reference sequence). The CDR3 coding sequence is TGTGCCACCAGCCTCTCGACAGGGATTAGCACAGATACGCAGTATTTT. Translating it yields CATSLSTGISTDTQYF.

The rearrangement uses TRBV19 and TRBJ1-1, with D unresolved. Looked up from germline, CDR1 is LNHDA and CDR2 is SQIVND (reference sequence). The V end lost 7 bases, the J end lost 1 base, and 7 bases lay between the germline ends. The CDR3 has 12 residues. The CDR3 spells CASNAGNTEAFF. The DNA of the CDR3 is TGTGCCAGTAATGCGGGGAACACTGAAGCTTTCTTT.

The V and J genes are TRBV7-9 and TRBJ2-7, with D unclear. Germline V CDR1 and CDR2: SEHNR, FQNEAQ (reference sequence). Between the trimmed V and J ends, which lost 5 bases and 0 bases, there was a span of 23 bases. The CDR3 covers 18 residues. The CDR3 spells CASSARTAGRQSSYEQYF. The CDR3 DNA sequence: TGTGCCAGCAGCGCACGAACCGCTGGACGGCAGAGCTCCTACGAGCAGTACTTC.

The V call is TRBV2, the J call TRBJ1-4; D is uncertain. This CDR3 region has 11 residues. CDR1 and CDR2 (germline): SNHLY, FYNNEI. Trimming took off 7 bases at V and 5 bases at J, with 5 bases between the two ends. The DNA of the CDR3 is TGTGCCAGCAACCGGAATGAAAAACTGTTTTTT. Protein sequence: CASNRNEKLFF.